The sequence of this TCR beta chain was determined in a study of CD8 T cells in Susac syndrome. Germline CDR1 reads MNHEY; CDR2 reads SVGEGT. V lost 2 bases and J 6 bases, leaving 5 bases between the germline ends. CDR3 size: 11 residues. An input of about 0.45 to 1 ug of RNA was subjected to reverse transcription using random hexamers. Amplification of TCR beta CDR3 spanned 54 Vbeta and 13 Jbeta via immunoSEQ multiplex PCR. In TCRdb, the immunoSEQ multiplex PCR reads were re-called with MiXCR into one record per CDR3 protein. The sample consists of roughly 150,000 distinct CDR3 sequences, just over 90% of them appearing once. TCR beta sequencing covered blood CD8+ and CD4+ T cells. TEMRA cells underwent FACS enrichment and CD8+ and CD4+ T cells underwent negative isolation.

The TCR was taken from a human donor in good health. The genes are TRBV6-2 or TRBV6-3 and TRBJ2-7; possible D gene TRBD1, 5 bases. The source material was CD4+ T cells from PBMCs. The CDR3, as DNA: TGTGCCAGCAGTTACAGGGGCGAGCAGTACTTC. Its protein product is CASSYRGEQYF.